One sample yielded the 15 T cell receptor beta chains listed below, sequenced in a study of technical replicates of blood from a few donors. Using immunoSEQ multiplex PCR, the repertoire was profiled, and TCRdb retains in-frame clones only, with some absent. The repertoire holds around 57,000 clones, with about 96% as singletons. Sequenced material: T cells isolated from PBMCs. Receptor source: a human donor in good health.

The J gene is TRBJ1-3, the V gene TRBV6-1, with 7 nucleotides matching TRBD1. Germline V lookup: CDR1 MNHNS, CDR2 SASEGT. V trimming: 6 bases; J trimming: 0 bases; junction bases outside the gene matches: 2. The CDR3 is made up of 14 amino acids. CDR3 nucleotides: TGTGCCAGCAGCGGGACAGTCTCTGGAAACACCATATATTTT. Translation gives CASSGTVSGNTIYF.

The rearrangement joins TRBV6-5 to TRBJ1-4; D is undetermined. CDR1 is MNHEY and CDR2 is SVGAGI in the germline V gene. V was shortened by 6 bases and J by 8 bases, with 19 bases between the two germline ends. CDR3 length: 15 residues. The CDR3: CASRGSFRPQEKLFF. DNA for the CDR3: TGTGCCAGCAGGGGCAGTTTTCGACCTCAAGAAAAACTGTTTTTT.

The V gene is TRBV13, the J gene TRBJ2-7, with a tentative D call TRBD2 (5 bases). Per the germline V gene, CDR1 is PRHDT and CDR2 is FYEKMQ (reference sequence). This CDR3 contains 14 residues. The V end was cut by 5 bases, the J end by 3 bases, with 14 bases between. This CDR3 reads CASSPPEALYEQYF. In nucleotides, the CDR3 is TGTGCCAGCAGCCCTCCGGAGGCGCTCTACGAGCAGTACTTC.

The V and J genes are TRBV18 and TRBJ2-3; 13 bases align to TRBD2. Germline V gene data show CDR1 as KGHSH and CDR2 as LQKENI. Trimming took 2 bases from V and 3 from J; bases not matched to a gene: 17. This CDR3 contains 21 residues. In DNA, the CDR3 is TGTGCCAGCTCACCATGGCTCGGGACTAGCGGGAAGGCTCCGGGGACAGATACGCAGTATTTT. This translates into CASSPWLGTSGKAPGTDTQYF.

This chain's CDR3 is CAIRRRDRENTEAFF. As DNA, the CDR3 is TGTGCCATCAGGAGGAGGGACCGGGAGAACACTGAAGCTTTCTTT. The gene calls are TRBV10-3 and TRBJ1-1; possible D gene TRBD1, 5 bases. The CDR3 has 15 amino acids. Germline V gives CDR1 ENHRY, CDR2 SYGVKD. V was shortened by 6 bases and J by 1 base, with 15 bases between the two germline ends.

This chain connects TRBV28 to TRBJ1-1; 8 positions agree with TRBD1. Trimming cost V 4 bases and J 5 bases; bases outside gene matches: 9. This CDR3 is 15 amino acids long. CDR1 MDHEN and CDR2 SYDVKM come from the germline V gene. CDR3 DNA sequence: TGTGCCAGCAGTTCCCCCCAGGGGGCGCTTACTGAAGCTTTCTTT. Translated: CASSSPQGALTEAFF.

The V and J genes are TRBV2 and TRBJ2-5; 10 positions agree with TRBD2. Germline CDR1 reads SNHLY; CDR2 reads FYNNEI. The CDR3 loop spans 14 amino acids. V was clipped by 7 bases and J by 3 bases; unmatched bases: 5. CDR3 sequence: CASTRTSGKETQYF. The CDR3 DNA reads as TGTGCCAGCACCCGGACTAGCGGCAAAGAGACCCAGTACTTC.

The V gene is TRBV5-1, the J gene TRBJ1-3, with 7 bases fitting TRBD1. V shed 4 bases, J shed 4 bases, and the junction held 11 bases outside the gene matches. CDR1 SGHRS and CDR2 YFSETQ come from the germline V gene. The CDR3 has 16 residues. The DNA of the CDR3 is TGCGCCAGCAGCGAACGACAGGGAAACGTCGGAAACACCATATATTTT. Protein product: CASSERQGNVGNTIYF.

The V gene is TRBV11-2, the J gene TRBJ2-2, with D possibly matching TRBD2 (6 bases). Trimming stripped 5 bases from V and 3 bases from J, with 19 bases between. The CDR3 is 17 residues long. Germline V gives CDR1 SGHAT, CDR2 FQNNGV. The CDR3 region is CASSRLGRGTYTGELFF. CDR3 sequence (DNA): TGTGCCAGCAGCCGATTGGGACGGGGGACTTACACCGGGGAGCTGTTTTTT.

The rearrangement uses TRBV7-9 and TRBJ1-4; D remains unclear. Germline-derived CDR1 and CDR2 are SEHNR and FQNEAQ (reference sequence). Trimming took 3 bases from V and 5 from J, leaving 4 bases between them. CDR3 length: 12 amino acids. The CDR3 DNA is TGTGCCAGCAGCTTCTTAAATGAAAAACTGTTTTTT. Translated, it gives CASSFLNEKLFF.

This clone has a single count. This chain links TRBV6-5 with TRBJ1-3, with 10 bases that match TRBD1. This CDR3 is built from 13 residues. The germline V gene encodes CDR1 MNHEY and CDR2 SVGAGI. The V gene end was trimmed by 6 bases and the J gene end by 8 bases; junction bases not matched to a gene: 4. The CDR3 DNA is TGTGCCAGCAGGGGGACAGGGGATGACACCATATATTTT. Translating it yields CASRGTGDDTIYF.

The chain joins TRBV4-1 to TRBJ2-1, with D perhaps matching TRBD1 (6 bases). From germline, CDR1 is MGHRA and CDR2 YSYEKL. Deletions cut 1 base from V and 9 bases from J, with 16 bases between. This CDR3 contains 15 residues. CDR3 nucleotide sequence: TGCGCCAGCAGCCAAGGATTACAGGGAGCAGGTGAGCAGTTCTTC. This sequence encodes CASSQGLQGAGEQFF.

The chain is built from TRBV9 and TRBJ2-1; 8 bases are a match to TRBD2. The V gene's germline CDR1 is SGDLS and CDR2 YYNGEE. The CDR3 spans 14 residues. With 1 base clipped from V and 7 bases from J, the junction kept 4 bases outside the gene matches. In DNA form, the CDR3 reads TGTGCCAGCAGCGTATACCCGGGAGGGAATGAGCAGTTCTTC. Protein: CASSVYPGGNEQFF.

The chain couples TRBV7-3 to TRBJ1-2, with a possible D match to TRBD1 (6 bases). This CDR3 is built from 15 residues. Per the germline V gene, CDR1 is SGHTA and CDR2 is FQGTGA. The V gene lost 0 bases and the J gene lost 7 bases, with 15 bases spanning the gap. This CDR3 is CASSLTKEGGSGYTF. The CDR3 coding sequence is TGTGCCAGCAGCTTAACAAAGGAAGGGGGTAGTGGCTACACCTTC.

This sequence joins TRBV9 and TRBJ2-3, with a tentative D call TRBD1 (5 bases). The CDR3 has 15 amino acids. Germline V CDR1 and CDR2: SGDLS, YYNGEE. Trimming shortened V by 0 bases and J by 4 bases, and 12 bases separated the two germline ends. The CDR3 DNA follows: TGTGCCAGCAGCGTAGAGGGGTTGGGGTCAGATACGCAGTATTTT. It specifies CASSVEGLGSDTQYF. Based on the CDR3 plus reference TRBV9 and TRBJ2-3, the full variable domain is DSGVTQTPKHLITATGQRVTLRCSPRSGDLSVYWYQQSLDQGLQFLIQYYNGEERAKGNILERFSAQQFPDLHSELNLSSLELGDSALYFCASSVEGLGSDTQYFGPGTRLTVL.